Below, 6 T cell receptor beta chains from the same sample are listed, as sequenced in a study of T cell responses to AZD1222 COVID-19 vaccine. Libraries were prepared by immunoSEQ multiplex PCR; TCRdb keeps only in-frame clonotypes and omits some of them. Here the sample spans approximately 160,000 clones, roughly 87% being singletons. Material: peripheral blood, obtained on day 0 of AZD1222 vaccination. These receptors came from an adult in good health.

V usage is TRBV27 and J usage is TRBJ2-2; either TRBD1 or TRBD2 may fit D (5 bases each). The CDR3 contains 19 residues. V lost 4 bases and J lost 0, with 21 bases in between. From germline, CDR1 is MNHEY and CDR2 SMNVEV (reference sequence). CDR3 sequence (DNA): TGTGCCAGCAGTTATTACGGGACCGGCACAAAGGCGAACACCGGGGAGCTGTTTTTT. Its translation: CASSYYGTGTKANTGELFF.

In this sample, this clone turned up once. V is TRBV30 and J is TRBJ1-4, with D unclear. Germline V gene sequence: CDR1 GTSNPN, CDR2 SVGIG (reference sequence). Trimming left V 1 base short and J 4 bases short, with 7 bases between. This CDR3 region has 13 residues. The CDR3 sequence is CAWSAVGNEKLFF. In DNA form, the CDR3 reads TGTGCCTGGAGTGCGGTCGGTAATGAAAAACTGTTTTTT.

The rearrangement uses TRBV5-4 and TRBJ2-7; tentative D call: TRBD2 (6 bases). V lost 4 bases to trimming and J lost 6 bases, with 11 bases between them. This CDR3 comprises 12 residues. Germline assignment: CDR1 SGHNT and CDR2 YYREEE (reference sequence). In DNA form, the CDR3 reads TGTGCCAGCAGCAAGGAGGGGCTCGAGCAGTACTTC. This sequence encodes CASSKEGLEQYF.

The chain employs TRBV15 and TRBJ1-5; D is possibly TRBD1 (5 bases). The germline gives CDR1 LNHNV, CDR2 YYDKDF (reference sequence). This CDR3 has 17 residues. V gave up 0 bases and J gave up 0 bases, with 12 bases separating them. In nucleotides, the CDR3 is TGTGCCACCAGCAGAGATTTGGGGGTGAATAGCAATCAGCCCCAGCATTTT. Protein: CATSRDLGVNSNQPQHF.

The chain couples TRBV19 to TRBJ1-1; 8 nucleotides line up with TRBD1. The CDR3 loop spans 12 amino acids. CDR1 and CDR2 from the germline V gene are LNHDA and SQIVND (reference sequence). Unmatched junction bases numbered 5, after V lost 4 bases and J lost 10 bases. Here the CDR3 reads CASSTRTGTAFF. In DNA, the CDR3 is TGTGCCAGTAGTACAAGGACAGGGACAGCTTTCTTT.

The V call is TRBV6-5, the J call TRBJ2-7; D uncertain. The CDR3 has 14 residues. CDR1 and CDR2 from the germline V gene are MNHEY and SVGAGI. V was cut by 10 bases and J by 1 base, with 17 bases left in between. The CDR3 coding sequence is TGTGCCACCACCTCCGGGTCCCTATCCTACGAGCAGTACTTC. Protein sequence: CATTSGSLSYEQYF.